Presented here are 22 T cell receptor beta chains from one specimen sequenced in a study of blood T cell repertoires in COVID-19. Generated by immunoSEQ multiplex PCR, the TCRdb table keeps only in-frame clones and is missing some. Of about 320,000 clones detected, approximately 91% appear once; the ten largest clones hold about 5%. Input material: PBMCs or T cells enriched from blood (not recorded which). The receptors stem from a man aged 60 to 75 who had recovered from COVID-19.

The chain employs TRBV10-3 and TRBJ2-7; TRBD2 matches 9 bases. Germline-derived CDR1 and CDR2 are ENHRY and SYGVKD. This CDR3 spans 16 amino acids. The J segment lost 2 bases and the V segment lost 3 bases, leaving 8 bases of the junction unmatched. CDR3 sequence reads: CAISDSGLAGTYEQYF. CDR3 coding DNA: TGTGCCATCAGTGACTCGGGGCTAGCGGGGACCTACGAGCAGTACTTC.

V usage is TRBV7-9 and J usage is TRBJ2-3, with a possible D match to TRBD2 (6 bases). V lost 4 bases and J lost 4, with 21 bases in between. Germline-derived CDR1 and CDR2 are SEHNR and FQNEAQ (reference sequence). The CDR3 covers 17 residues. The CDR3 nucleotides read TGTGCCAGCAGCTCCCACCCCAGGACGGGAGTATCAGATACGCAGTATTTT. Protein: CASSSHPRTGVSDTQYF.

The genes are TRBV4-1 and TRBJ2-7; the match to TRBD2 covers 10 bases. The CDR3 spans 16 residues. The V and J ends lost 3 bases and 5 bases, in that order; junction bases with no gene match: 10. Looked up from germline, CDR1 is MGHRA and CDR2 is YSYEKL. CDR3 nucleotides: TGCGCCAGCAGCCAGGGGGCTAGCGGGAGCGACGACGAGCAGTACTTC. This encodes CASSQGASGSDDEQYF.

This chain joins TRBV5-5 and TRBJ2-7; the match to TRBD1 covers 11 bases. Looked up from germline, CDR1 is SGHKS and CDR2 is YYEKEE (reference sequence). The CDR3 loop spans 15 amino acids. The V segment lost 0 bases and the J segment 3 bases; nucleotides outside the gene matches: 2. Here the CDR3 DNA reads TGTGCCAGCAGCTTGGGGGGACAGGGGGTCTACGAGCAGTACTTC. Encoded protein: CASSLGGQGVYEQYF. Combining the CDR3 with reference TRBV5-5 and TRBJ2-7 gives the whole variable domain DAGVTQSPTHLIKTRGQQVTLRCSPISGHKSVSWYQQVLGQGPQFIFQYYEKEERGRGNFPDRFSARQFPNYSSELNVNALLLGDSALYLCASSLGGQGVYEQYFGPGTRLTVT.

V gene TRBV18 combines with J gene TRBJ1-2; 8 bases align to TRBD1. Per the germline V gene, CDR1 is KGHSH and CDR2 is LQKENI. The CDR3 has 13 amino acids. Trimming took 4 bases from V and 3 from J; bases not matched to a gene: 1. In DNA form, the CDR3 reads TGTGCCAGCTCACTACAGGGGGACTATGGCTACACCTTC. Amino acids: CASSLQGDYGYTF.

This chain uses TRBV9 with TRBJ2-5; the match to TRBD2 covers 12 bases. The DNA end is more similar to TRBJ2-7, so the J call may be wrong. Germline lookup yields CDR1 SGDLS and CDR2 YYNGEE. The CDR3 totals 16 residues. CDR3 bases: TGTGCCAGCAGCGCAAGACTAGCGGGAGAACCCTACGAGCAGTACTTC. Encoded protein: CASSARLAGEPYEQYF.

The V call is TRBV3-1 (or the pseudogene TRBV3-2), the J call TRBJ2-2; possibly TRBD1 for D (6 bases). With 3 bases removed from V and 1 base from J, the gap between germline ends came to 9 bases. Germline assignment: CDR1 LGHDT and CDR2 YNNKEL (reference sequence). This CDR3 is 15 amino acids long. CDR3 sequence (DNA): TGTGCCAGCAGCCATAAGGGGGTGAACACCGGGGAGCTGTTTTTT. This gives the protein CASSHKGVNTGELFF.

In this sample, this clone turned up once. The CDR3 here is CASRPGQGNQPQHF. Written as DNA, the CDR3 is TGTGCCAGCCGACCTGGACAGGGTAATCAGCCCCAGCATTTT. V usage is TRBV6-5 and J usage is TRBJ1-5, with 8 bases that match TRBD1. In germline, CDR1 is MNHEY, CDR2 SVGAGI. This CDR3 comprises 14 residues. V gave up 8 bases and J gave up 4 bases; unmatched junction bases: 7.

CDR3 DNA sequence: TGTGCCAGCAGTTTCGCAGGGCAGGAGTCCTATGGCTACACCTTC. Translating gives CASSFAGQESYGYTF. The chain combines TRBV6-5 with TRBJ1-2; the D gene is possibly TRBD1 (5 bases). The germline CDR1 and CDR2 sequences are MNHEY and SVGAGI. CDR3 size: 15 residues. Trimming stripped 4 bases from V and 4 bases from J, with 16 bases between.

This rearrangement joins TRBV11-2 to TRBJ1-1; 9 nucleotides agree with TRBD1. Germline values: CDR1 SGHAT, CDR2 FQNNGV. The CDR3 has 15 amino acids. Trimming cost V 4 bases and J 4 bases; bases outside gene matches: 7. The CDR3 is CASSSPQGAGTEAFF. The CDR3 DNA reads TGTGCCAGCAGCTCGCCACAGGGGGCTGGCACTGAAGCTTTCTTT.

The chain recombines TRBV5-1 with TRBJ2-2; D gene uncertain. Germline V gene sequence: CDR1 SGHRS, CDR2 YFSETQ. CDR3 length equals 14 residues. V gave up 0 bases and J gave up 4 bases, with 7 bases separating them. Written as DNA, the CDR3 is TGCGCCAGCAGCTTGGCATACACCACCGGGGAGCTGTTTTTT. Its translation is CASSLAYTTGELFF.

CDR3 loop: CASSPGLALGRYNEQFF. As DNA, the CDR3 is TGCGCCAGCAGCCCGGGCCTAGCCTTGGGTCGATACAATGAGCAGTTCTTC. The chain is built from TRBV5-1 and TRBJ2-1; maybe TRBD2 (5 bases). The CDR3 is made up of 17 amino acids. Between the trimmed V and J ends, which lost 4 bases and 4 bases, there was a span of 21 bases. Per germline, CDR1 SGHRS and CDR2 YFSETQ.

This chain joins TRBV12-3 or TRBV12-4 and TRBJ2-5; D uncertain. V lost 0 bases and J lost 5, with 4 bases in between. There are 12 residues in the CDR3. CDR3 bases: TGTGCCAGCAGTTTAGCGCGGGAGACCCAGTACTTC. Translating gives CASSLARETQYF.

The rearrangement joins TRBV2 to TRBJ2-7, with TRBD1 matching 10 bases. CDR1 is SNHLY, CDR2 FYNNEI, per germline. CDR3 length: 16 residues. The V and J ends lost 6 bases and 5 bases, in that order; junction bases with no gene match: 13. This CDR3 is CASRTSPGQGSHEQYF. For the CDR3, the DNA is TGTGCCAGCAGGACTAGCCCGGGACAGGGGTCCCACGAGCAGTACTTC.

This clone showed up just once. At one of its ends the junction is not consistent with the germline gene, which may arise from a read error. The genes are TRBV7-2 and TRBJ2-7; 9 bases are a match to TRBD1. Germline CDR1 is SGHTA and CDR2 is FQGNSA. This CDR3 is 13 amino acids long. The CDR3 DNA reads as TGTGCCAGCAGCTTAGCAAATAGGGACAGGGTTAGCTTC. Its protein is CASSLANRDRVSF.

This clone has more than one count but fewer than ten. This chain uses TRBV18 with TRBJ1-5, with TRBD1 identical over 8 bases. The CDR3 loop spans 15 amino acids. Trimming took 4 bases from V and 6 from J; bases not matched to a gene: 8. The germline CDR1 and CDR2 sequences are KGHSH and LQKENI. This CDR3 reads CASSLDRVPGQPQHF. The CDR3 nucleotides are TGTGCCAGCTCACTGGACAGGGTTCCGGGTCAGCCCCAGCATTTT.

The table lists this clone with a few counts. The chain uses TRBV7-9 and TRBJ2-2, with 7 bases matching TRBD1. Germline CDR1 and CDR2: SEHNR and FQNEAQ (reference sequence). The CDR3 extends over 15 amino acids. The trim removed 4 bases at V and 7 bases at J, leaving 9 bases unmatched. CDR3 nucleotide sequence: TGTGCCAGCAGCTCACCCGACAGGGTTGGCGGGGAGCTGTTTTTT. Translating gives CASSSPDRVGGELFF.

Here the CDR3 DNA reads TGTGCCAGCAGCGGGCGGACAGGGCCCACCGGGGAGCTGTTTTTT. Its translation is CASSGRTGPTGELFF. The chain recombines TRBV21-1 with TRBJ2-2; no check of the table's D call, TRBD1, against the DNA was made. TRBV21-1 is a pseudogene locus. The CDR3 runs 15 residues.

The CDR3 bases are TGCGCCAGCAGCCCGTTATGGGGGGAGGCAGAGACCCAGTACTTC. Translating gives CASSPLWGEAETQYF. This chain connects TRBV5-1 to TRBJ2-5; D might be TRBD2 (6 bases). In germline, CDR1 is SGHRS, CDR2 YFSETQ. This CDR3 contains 15 residues. The V end lost 4 bases, the J end lost 4 bases, and 17 bases lay between the germline ends.

V gene TRBV19 combines with J gene TRBJ2-7; 12 nucleotides match TRBD2. The length of the CDR3 is 15 residues. Germline V gene data show CDR1 as LNHDA and CDR2 as SQIVND (reference sequence). With 6 bases clipped from V and 5 bases from J, the junction kept 8 bases outside the gene matches. DNA of the CDR3: TGTGCCAGTAGCACAGGACTAGCGGGATGGAACGAGCAGTACTTC. Its protein is CASSTGLAGWNEQYF.

This clone has a single count. The V and J genes are TRBV4-1 and TRBJ1-6; D is possibly TRBD1 (6 bases). Trimming stripped 5 bases from V and 9 bases from J, with 17 bases between. Germline V gene lookup returns CDR1 MGHRA and CDR2 YSYEKL. The CDR3 contains 15 residues. The CDR3 DNA is TGCGCCAGCAGCTTCGGGGCAGGGGTTGTTTCACCCCTCCACTTT. Its translation: CASSFGAGVVSPLHF.

The chain recombines TRBV19 with TRBJ2-7, with unresolved D. Germline V CDR1 and CDR2: LNHDA, SQIVND (reference sequence). Trimming shortened V by 0 bases and J by 4 bases, and 7 bases separated the two germline ends. The CDR3 consists of 13 residues. The CDR3 nucleotides are TGTGCCAGTAGTATAGAGGCCGGGTACGAGCAGTACTTC. Protein sequence: CASSIEAGYEQYF.